Listed here are 25 T cell receptor beta chains from one sample, sequenced in a study of CD8 T cells in ankylosing spondylitis. Via MiXCR, TCRdb re-called the 5' RACE reads, giving one row per CDR3 protein. The repertoire includes 25,000 to 35,000 distinct CDR3 sequences, 5% to 5.5% of them detected once, and approximately 1.8% sits in the top ten. The sequencing input was blood, either unsorted or a sorted T cell fraction (not recorded which). The receptors were gathered from a female donor with ankylosing spondylitis or in good health (not recorded which).

This clonotype came up many times. The chain has TRBV9 and TRBJ2-3; the D gene is possibly TRBD1 (6 bases). Germline V CDR1 and CDR2: SGDLS, YYNGEE. The CDR3 is made up of 13 amino acids. Trimming shortened V by 6 bases and J by 5 bases, and 13 bases separated the two germline ends. As DNA, the CDR3 is TGTGCCAGCACACAGGGTTCGGAAGATACGCAGTATTTT. This encodes CASTQGSEDTQYF.

This clonotype appeared many times. The chain is built from TRBV9 and TRBJ2-2; TRBD1 agrees at 8 bases. This CDR3 is built from 15 residues. V shed 4 bases and J 3 bases; nucleotides not matched to a gene: 5. Germline V lookup: CDR1 SGDLS, CDR2 YYNGEE. The CDR3 region has the DNA TGTGCCAGCAGCCAGGGGACAGGACACACCGGGGAGCTGTTTTTT. It specifies CASSQGTGHTGELFF.

This clonotype was observed at least ten times. The genes are TRBV9 and TRBJ2-1; 9 nucleotides line up with TRBD1. Germline V lookup: CDR1 SGDLS, CDR2 YYNGEE. With 0 bases clipped from V and 9 bases from J, the junction kept 4 bases outside the gene matches. This CDR3 region has 14 residues. Here the CDR3 DNA reads TGTGCCAGCAGCGTAGGGGACAGGGTAACTGAGCAGTTCTTC. Translating it yields CASSVGDRVTEQFF.

The chain couples TRBV9 to TRBJ2-6; D gene ambiguous. Trimming removed 0 bases at V and 2 bases at J, with 9 bases between. Germline CDR1 SGDLS, CDR2 YYNGEE. This CDR3 is built from 16 residues. CDR3 DNA sequence: TGTGCCAGCAGCGTAGGGGGTCAGACTGGGGCCAACGTCCTGACTTTC. Its protein is CASSVGGQTGANVLTF.

This clonotype was counted ten times or more. The CDR3 loop reads CASSSGQGGSYEQYF. For the CDR3, the DNA is TGTGCCAGCAGCTCAGGACAGGGTGGTTCCTACGAGCAGTACTTC. The chain is built from TRBV9 and TRBJ2-7, with TRBD1 identical over 8 bases. The CDR3 length is 15 residues. J was trimmed by 1 base and V by 4 bases; bases with no gene match: 7. Germline V lookup: CDR1 SGDLS, CDR2 YYNGEE.

The rearrangement joins TRBV9 to TRBJ2-1; a weak D match, TRBD2 (6 bases). This CDR3 has 14 amino acids. CDR1 and CDR2 (germline): SGDLS, YYNGEE. V was shortened by 4 bases and J by 10 bases, with 18 bases between the two germline ends. The DNA for the CDR3 is TGTGCCAGCAGCTTGGGACTCCCCCAGGACGAGCAGTTCTTC. This gives the protein CASSLGLPQDEQFF.

By frequency in the sample, this clonotype is medium-sized. This chain uses TRBV7-8 with TRBJ2-2; either TRBD1 or TRBD2 may supply D (6 bases each). Per germline, CDR1 SGHVS and CDR2 FQNEAQ. The CDR3 covers 17 residues. V shed 5 bases and J shed 4 bases, with 20 bases lying between them. CDR3 sequence (DNA): TGTGCCAGCAGCCGCCAACGGTCACAGGGAGGCACCGGGGAGCTGTTTTTT. Its translation is CASSRQRSQGGTGELFF. Variable domain in full (rest from reference TRBV7-8 and TRBJ2-2): GAGVSQSPRYKVAKRGQDVALRCDPISGHVSLFWYQQALGQGPEFLTYFQNEAQLDKSGLPSDRFFAERPEGSVSTLKIQRTQQEDSAVYLCASSRQRSQGGTGELFFGEGSRLTVL.

This clonotype has at least ten counts. This chain links TRBV9 with TRBJ2-7, with 9 bases aligning to TRBD2. CDR3 length: 14 residues. V trimming: 3 bases; J trimming: 5 bases; junction bases outside the gene matches: 6. CDR1 and CDR2 from the germline V gene are SGDLS and YYNGEE. The CDR3 DNA sequence: TGTGCCAGCAGCGCCCGGGCGGGGGGGCACGAGCAGTACTTC. Amino acids: CASSARAGGHEQYF. Complete variable domain (other parts from reference TRBV9 and TRBJ2-7): DSGVTQTPKHLITATGQRVTLRCSPRSGDLSVYWYQQSLDQGLQFLIQYYNGEERAKGNILERFSAQQFPDLHSELNLSSLELGDSALYFCASSARAGGHEQYFGPGTRLTVT.

This clonotype was recorded at least ten times. This chain joins TRBV9 and TRBJ2-1; D not certain. This CDR3 contains 14 residues. V lost 3 bases, J lost 8 bases, and 15 bases lay in between. CDR1 and CDR2 (germline): SGDLS, YYNGEE. CDR3 bases: TGTGCCAGCAGCGCGCCGGACGGAACCGATGAGCAGTTCTTC. It translates to CASSAPDGTDEQFF.

This clonotype was observed many times. This chain uses TRBV9 with TRBJ2-5; 7 bases line up with TRBD1. The germline V gene has CDR1 SGDLS and CDR2 YYNGEE. After removal of 6 bases from V and 0 bases from J, the junction contained 8 bases not matched to a gene. The CDR3 is made up of 15 amino acids. DNA for the CDR3: TGTGCCAGCACAACGACAGGGTCCCACCAAGAGACCCAGTACTTC. Translating gives CASTTTGSHQETQYF. The whole variable domain, filled in from reference TRBV9 and TRBJ2-5, reads DSGVTQTPKHLITATGQRVTLRCSPRSGDLSVYWYQQSLDQGLQFLIQYYNGEERAKGNILERFSAQQFPDLHSELNLSSLELGDSALYFCASTTTGSHQETQYFGPGTRLLVL.

This clonotype was recorded many times. The chain combines TRBV9 with TRBJ1-1, with D possibly being TRBD1 (6 bases). V was clipped by 4 bases and J by 4 bases, with 20 bases between them. This CDR3 is 16 amino acids long. Germline loops: CDR1 SGDLS, CDR2 YYNGEE. Written as DNA, the CDR3 is TGTGCCAGCAGCTCTCCCCGTGGGGGCATCGGCACTGAAGCTTTCTTT. Translation gives CASSSPRGGIGTEAFF.

By proportion, this clonotype is medium-sized. The V and J genes are TRBV9 and TRBJ2-1, with D hard to call. The ends were cut back, 0 bases at V and 0 bases at J, with 7 bases in the middle. The CDR3 is made up of 15 amino acids. The germline V gene encodes CDR1 SGDLS and CDR2 YYNGEE. The CDR3 DNA follows: TGTGCCAGCAGCGTAGCTACCGGCTCCTACAATGAGCAGTTCTTC. Translating gives CASSVATGSYNEQFF.

This clonotype was counted at least ten times. The rearrangement uses TRBV10-1 and TRBJ2-7; weak D call: TRBD1 (6 bases). Trimming removed 10 bases at V and 1 base at J, with 11 bases between. The germline V gene encodes CDR1 WNHNN and CDR2 SYGVQD (reference sequence). The CDR3 contains 12 residues. CDR3 in amino acids: CATRGHSYEQYF. The CDR3 DNA is TGCGCCACCCGGGGACATTCCTACGAGCAGTACTTC.

This clonotype came up many times. The chain uses TRBV9 and TRBJ2-2; 7 bases fit TRBD1. Germline V CDR1 and CDR2: SGDLS, YYNGEE. J lost 7 bases, V lost 1 base, and 4 bases had no gene match. The CDR3 has 14 amino acids. The CDR3 DNA sequence: TGTGCCAGCAGCGTAACAGGGGCGGTCGGGGAGCTGTTTTTT. It yields the protein CASSVTGAVGELFF.

This clonotype was recorded at least ten times. V gene TRBV25-1 combines with J gene TRBJ2-1; 8 bases map to TRBD1. CDR3 length: 14 amino acids. Per germline, CDR1 MGHDK and CDR2 SYGVNS. J lost 7 bases, V lost 10 bases, and 12 bases had no gene match. CDR3 nucleotide sequence: TGTGCCACCCAGGACAGGGCACAATATAATGAGCAGTTCTTC. It translates to CATQDRAQYNEQFF.

At least ten counts were recorded for this clonotype. V usage is TRBV9 and J usage is TRBJ2-1, with 7 nucleotides matching TRBD2. The CDR3 spans 16 residues. Germline assignment: CDR1 SGDLS and CDR2 YYNGEE. J was trimmed by 8 bases and V by 0 bases; bases with no gene match: 11. The CDR3 protein is CASSVGVQRGAHEQFF. The CDR3 nucleotides are TGTGCCAGCAGCGTAGGTGTCCAGCGGGGAGCCCATGAGCAGTTCTTC.

By its share, this clonotype is medium-sized. V usage is TRBV9 and J usage is TRBJ2-3; D unclear. Per the germline V gene, CDR1 is SGDLS and CDR2 is YYNGEE. There are 14 residues in the CDR3. V lost 5 bases, J lost 0 bases, and 10 bases lay in between. CDR3 nucleotides: TGTGCCAGCAGGGGATACCTCAGCACAGATACGCAGTATTTT. Protein product: CASRGYLSTDTQYF. The full variable domain, in which reference TRBV9 and TRBJ2-3 provide the parts outside the CDR3, is DSGVTQTPKHLITATGQRVTLRCSPRSGDLSVYWYQQSLDQGLQFLIQYYNGEERAKGNILERFSAQQFPDLHSELNLSSLELGDSALYFCASRGYLSTDTQYFGPGTRLTVL.

This clonotype was found many times. J is TRBJ2-1 and V is TRBV9; 11 nucleotides align to TRBD2. Unmatched junction bases numbered 7, after V lost 5 bases and J lost 6 bases. CDR3 length: 15 amino acids. CDR1 is SGDLS and CDR2 is YYNGEE in the germline V gene. CDR3: CASRELAGVGNEQFF. The DNA of the CDR3 is TGTGCCAGCAGGGAACTAGCGGGAGTTGGCAATGAGCAGTTCTTC.

This clonotype showed up just a few times. The chain combines TRBV9 with TRBJ2-2; 7 bases are shared with TRBD2. Per germline, CDR1 SGDLS and CDR2 YYNGEE. V shed 4 bases, J shed 7 bases, and the junction held 16 bases outside the gene matches. This CDR3 is built from 17 residues. The CDR3 DNA sequence: TGTGCCAGCAGCTCCCTCCCGGGCGGGAGAAAGGTCGGGGAGCTGTTTTTT. It is translated as CASSSLPGGRKVGELFF.

This clonotype was seen ten or more times. The chain combines TRBV9 with TRBJ1-1, with unresolved D. This CDR3 comprises 14 residues. Deletions cut 6 bases from V and 0 bases from J, with 12 bases between. CDR1 and CDR2 (germline): SGDLS, YYNGEE. CDR3: CASNEGYMNTEAFF. The CDR3, as DNA: TGTGCCAGCAACGAAGGTTATATGAACACTGAAGCTTTCTTT.

This clonotype was picked up many times. This chain connects TRBV9 to TRBJ2-5, with TRBD1 matching 7 bases. Trimming removed 4 bases from V and 4 bases from J; junction bases left unmatched: 13. Germline V gene data show CDR1 as SGDLS and CDR2 as YYNGEE. This CDR3 region has 16 residues. CDR3 DNA: TGTGCCAGCAGCTTCCGACAGGGAGAGGGTCGAGAGACCCAGTACTTC. Translation gives CASSFRQGEGRETQYF.

This clonotype was observed many times. CDR3 nucleotide sequence: TGTGCCAGCAGCGTAGAGGGACAGGGTAATTCACCCCTCCACTTT. Protein: CASSVEGQGNSPLHF. V usage is TRBV9 and J usage is TRBJ1-6; 9 bases map to TRBD1. Germline V lookup: CDR1 SGDLS, CDR2 YYNGEE. Trimming cost V 0 bases and J 6 bases; bases outside gene matches: 1. The CDR3 is 15 amino acids.

This clonotype was seen at least ten times. The chain employs TRBV9 and TRBJ2-3; TRBD2 matches at 7 bases. V shed 2 bases, J shed 4 bases, and the junction held 7 bases outside the gene matches. The CDR3 spans 15 residues. CDR1 is SGDLS, CDR2 YYNGEE, per germline. The DNA for the CDR3 is TGTGCCAGCAGCGTTGGCGGGAGTCCCCCAGATACGCAGTATTTT. This codes for CASSVGGSPPDTQYF.

The chain joins TRBV9 to TRBJ2-1; D perhaps matches TRBD1 (6 bases). The V gene's germline CDR1 is SGDLS and CDR2 YYNGEE. The CDR3 sequence is 14 residues long. Trimming took 4 bases from V and 8 from J, leaving 16 bases between them. CDR3 sequence: CASSKRQEAHEQFF. DNA of the CDR3: TGTGCCAGCAGCAAAAGACAGGAAGCCCATGAGCAGTTCTTC.

This clonotype was counted many times. The chain joins TRBV9 to TRBJ1-1; perhaps TRBD1 as D (6 bases). This CDR3 is 13 amino acids long. V dropped 3 bases and J dropped 5 bases, with 11 bases sitting between them. CDR1 and CDR2 from the germline V gene are SGDLS and YYNGEE. The CDR3 loop reads CASSASQGTEAFF. CDR3 DNA: TGTGCCAGCAGCGCCAGTCAGGGGACTGAAGCTTTCTTT. Combining the CDR3 with reference TRBV9 and TRBJ1-1 gives the whole variable domain DSGVTQTPKHLITATGQRVTLRCSPRSGDLSVYWYQQSLDQGLQFLIQYYNGEERAKGNILERFSAQQFPDLHSELNLSSLELGDSALYFCASSASQGTEAFFGQGTRLTVV.